These 9 T cell receptor beta chains were sequenced from one sample in a study of sequential checkpoint blockade in melanoma. Stated treatment: randomized to nivolumab then ipilimumab (arm A) or the reverse (arm B). Only in-frame clones appear in the TCRdb table, and some are missing; sequencing was by immunoSEQ multiplex PCR. This sample has 15,000 to 20,000 clones, with around 76% found just once. Sequenced material: CD8+ T cells sorted from blood (inferred from file names), taken from a patient given nivolumab and ipilimumab in sequence. Receptors originate from a human donor with melanoma.

This clone was counted a single time. The V gene is TRBV25-1, the J gene TRBJ2-7; TRBD1 matches at 7 bases. V was pared by 2 bases and J by 4 bases, with 8 bases of the junction left unmatched. Germline loops: CDR1 MGHDK, CDR2 SYGVNS. The CDR3 length is 15 residues. DNA for the CDR3: TGTGCCAGCAGTGAACCGTCACAGGGGTTATACGAGCAGTACTTC. Amino acid sequence: CASSEPSQGLYEQYF.

This clone is large within its sample. This chain links TRBV6-6 with TRBJ2-1; D is possibly TRBD1 (5 bases). Deletions cut 7 bases from V and 5 bases from J, with 18 bases between. Germline CDR1 reads MNHNY; CDR2 reads SVGAGI (reference sequence). The CDR3 is 15 residues long. This chain's CDR3 is CASTRRQKLNNEQFF. In nucleotides, the CDR3 is TGTGCCAGCACCAGGCGACAGAAACTAAACAATGAGCAGTTCTTC.

The chain links TRBV12-5 to TRBJ2-1, with D possibly being TRBD1 (6 bases). Germline CDR1 LGHNT, CDR2 FRNRAP. Trimming took 3 bases from V and 10 from J, leaving 13 bases between them. This CDR3 region has 13 residues. The CDR3 loop reads CASGLRGSGEQFF. CDR3 in DNA: TGTGCTAGTGGTTTAAGGGGGAGTGGGGAGCAGTTCTTC.

J is TRBJ2-1 and V is TRBV7-2; possibly TRBD2 for D (6 bases). The V and J ends lost 5 bases and 5 bases respectively, with 19 bases between them. CDR1 and CDR2 from the germline V gene are SGHTA and FQGNSA. The CDR3 sequence is 16 residues long. The CDR3 DNA sequence: TGTGCCAGCAGCCCGGCCGGGACTTCCCCCCACAATGAGCAGTTCTTC. This codes for CASSPAGTSPHNEQFF.

J is TRBJ2-5 and V is TRBV7-9; D unresolved. This CDR3 is built from 15 residues. The germline CDR1 and CDR2 sequences are SEHNR and FQNEAQ (reference sequence). V was pared by 5 bases and J by 5 bases, with 18 bases between. CDR3 region: CASSPAGQVLETQYF. The CDR3 DNA sequence: TGTGCCAGCAGCCCCGCCGGCCAGGTTCTGGAGACCCAGTACTTC.

The V and J genes are TRBV7-6 and TRBJ1-1; D is perhaps TRBD1 (5 bases). CDR1 is SGHVS and CDR2 is FNYEAQ in the germline V gene. There are 12 residues in the CDR3. V was shortened by 5 bases and J by 6 bases, with 10 bases between the two germline ends. The CDR3 sequence is CASSPGHAEAFF. CDR3 nucleotide sequence: TGTGCCAGCAGCCCAGGACACGCTGAAGCTTTCTTT.

The chain has TRBV28 and TRBJ1-1, with D maybe TRBD1 (6 bases). Germline V lookup: CDR1 MDHEN, CDR2 SYDVKM. The CDR3 extends over 13 amino acids. V lost 6 bases and J lost 5, with 13 bases in between. CDR3 sequence reads: CASSRGQPTEAFF. The CDR3 coding sequence is TGTGCCAGCAGCCGCGGACAGCCTACTGAAGCTTTCTTT.

The J gene is TRBJ1-5, the V gene TRBV19; D ambiguous. From germline, CDR1 is LNHDA and CDR2 SQIVND (reference sequence). This CDR3 spans 15 amino acids. V shed 5 bases and J shed 0 bases, with 11 bases lying between them. The CDR3 bases are TGTGCCAGTAGTGTTTCAGGTAATAGCAATCAGCCCCAGCATTTT. It encodes CASSVSGNSNQPQHF.

The rearrangement links TRBV9 to TRBJ2-6; 9 bases map to TRBD1. The CDR3 spans 18 residues. V was clipped by 4 bases and J by 0 bases; unmatched bases: 8. Germline values: CDR1 SGDLS, CDR2 YYNGEE. CDR3 nucleotide sequence: TGTGCCAGCAGCAAGTGGGACAGGGTGAGCTCTGGGGCCAACGTCCTGACTTTC. Protein product: CASSKWDRVSSGANVLTF.